This T cell receptor beta chain is drawn from a study of blood T cell repertoires in COVID-19. Study overall: From the United States, Italy and Spain came samples of acute and convalescent COVID-19. PBMCs, B-cell-depleted T cells, or T cells were the source of the cDNA or gDNA that made up the material.

Per germline, CDR1 LGHNA and CDR2 YSLEER. This CDR3 has 14 amino acids. The germline V and J ends were trimmed by 3 bases and 1 base, with 9 bases remaining between them. In the authors' workflow: Researchers report that nucleated cell counts were estimated from reference gene primer amplification. TCRdb's copy holds only in-frame clones and misses some; the assay was immunoSEQ multiplex PCR. Clonal size and the V and J genes are those of that table, whereas D and trimming came from the DNA. This sample has 140,000 or so clones, with about 86% found just once. The sample taken for sequencing was peripheral blood. This rearrangement joins TRBV4-3 to TRBJ1-1; D is unclear. The TCR sequence derives from an elderly woman with acute or convalescent COVID-19. The CDR3 is CASSQWAQNTEAFF. CDR3 sequence (DNA): TGCGCCAGCAGCCAGTGGGCACAGAACACTGAAGCTTTCTTT.